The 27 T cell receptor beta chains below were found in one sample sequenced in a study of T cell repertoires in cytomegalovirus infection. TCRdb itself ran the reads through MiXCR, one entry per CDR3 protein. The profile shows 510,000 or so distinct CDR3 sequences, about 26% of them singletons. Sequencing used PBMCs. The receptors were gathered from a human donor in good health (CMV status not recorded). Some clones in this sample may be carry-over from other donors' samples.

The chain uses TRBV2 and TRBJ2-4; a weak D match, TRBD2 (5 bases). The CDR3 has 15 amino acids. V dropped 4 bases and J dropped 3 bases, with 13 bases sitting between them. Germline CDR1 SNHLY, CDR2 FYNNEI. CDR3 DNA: TGTGCCAGCAGTGTGTGGGGTAGCGACAAAAACATTCAGTACTTC. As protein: CASSVWGSDKNIQYF. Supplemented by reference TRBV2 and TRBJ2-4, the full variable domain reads EPEVTQTPSHQVTQMGQEVILRCVPISNHLYFYWYRQILGQKVEFLVSFYNNEISEKSEIFDDQFSVERPDGSNFTLKIRSTKLEDSAMYFCASSVWGSDKNIQYFGAGTRLSVL.

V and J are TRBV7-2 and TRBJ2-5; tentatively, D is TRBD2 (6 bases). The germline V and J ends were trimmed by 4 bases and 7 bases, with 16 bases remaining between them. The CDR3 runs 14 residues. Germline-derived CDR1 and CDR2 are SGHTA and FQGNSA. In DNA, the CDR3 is TGTGCCAGCAGCTCCCGGGACTTCATGGGGACCCAGTACTTC. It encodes CASSSRDFMGTQYF. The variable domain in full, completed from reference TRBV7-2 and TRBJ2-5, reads GAGVSQSPSNKVTEKGKDVELRCDPISGHTALYWYRQSLGQGLEFLIYFQGNSAPDKSGLPSDRFSAERTGGSVSTLTIQRTQQEDSAVYLCASSSRDFMGTQYFGPGTRLLVL.

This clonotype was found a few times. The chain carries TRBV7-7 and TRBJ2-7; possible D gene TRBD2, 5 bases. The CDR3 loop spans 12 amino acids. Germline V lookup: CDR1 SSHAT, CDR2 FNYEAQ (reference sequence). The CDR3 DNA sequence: TGTGCTAGCAGCTTAGGACTTAGCGAGCAGTACGTC. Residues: CASSLGLSEQYV.

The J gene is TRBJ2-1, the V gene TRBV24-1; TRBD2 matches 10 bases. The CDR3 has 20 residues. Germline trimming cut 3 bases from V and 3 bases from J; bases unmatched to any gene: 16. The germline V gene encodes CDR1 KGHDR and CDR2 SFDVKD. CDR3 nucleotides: TGTGCCACCAGTGATACAACACGGGACAGTCGGACTAGCGGCTACAATGAGCAGTTCTTC. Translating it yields CATSDTTRDSRTSGYNEQFF.

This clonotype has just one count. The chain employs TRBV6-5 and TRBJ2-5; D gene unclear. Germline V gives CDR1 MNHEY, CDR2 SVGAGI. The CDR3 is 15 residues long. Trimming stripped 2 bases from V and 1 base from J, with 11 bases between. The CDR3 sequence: CASSYGGLIQETQYF. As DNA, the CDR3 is TGTGCCAGCAGTTACGGTGGGCTGATCCAAGAGACCCAGTACTTC.

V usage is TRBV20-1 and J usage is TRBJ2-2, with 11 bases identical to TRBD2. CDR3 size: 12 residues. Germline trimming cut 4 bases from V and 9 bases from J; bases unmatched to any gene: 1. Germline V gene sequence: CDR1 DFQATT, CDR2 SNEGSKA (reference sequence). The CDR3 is CSATTSGRELFF. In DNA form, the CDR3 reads TGCAGTGCTACGACTAGCGGGAGGGAGCTGTTTTTT.

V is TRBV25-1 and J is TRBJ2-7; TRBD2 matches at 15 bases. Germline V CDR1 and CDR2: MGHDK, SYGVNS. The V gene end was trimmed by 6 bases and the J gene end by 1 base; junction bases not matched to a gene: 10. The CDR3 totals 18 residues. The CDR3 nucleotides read TGTGCCAGCAGGGGACTAGCGGGAGGCCCATGGTGTTCCTACGAGCAGTACTTC. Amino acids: CASRGLAGGPWCSYEQYF.

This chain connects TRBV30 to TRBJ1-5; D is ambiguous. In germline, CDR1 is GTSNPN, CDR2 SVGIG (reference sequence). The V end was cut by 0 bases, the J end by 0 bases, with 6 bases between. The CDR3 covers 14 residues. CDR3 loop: CAWSVDNSNQPQHF. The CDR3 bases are TGTGCCTGGAGTGTTGACAATAGCAATCAGCCCCAGCATTTT.

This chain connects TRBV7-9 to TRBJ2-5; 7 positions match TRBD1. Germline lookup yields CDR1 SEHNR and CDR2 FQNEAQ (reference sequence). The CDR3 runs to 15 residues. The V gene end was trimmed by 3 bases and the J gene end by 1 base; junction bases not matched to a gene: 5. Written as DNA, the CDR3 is TGTGCCAGCAGCTTCCGACAGGGAACCCAAGAGACCCAGTACTTC. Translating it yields CASSFRQGTQETQYF.

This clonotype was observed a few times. In nucleotides, the CDR3 is TGCAGTGTAGGGGACAGGCATCCTTTTGAACCCTACGAGCAGTACGTC. This codes for CSVGDRHPFEPYEQYV. The V gene is TRBV20-1, the J gene TRBJ2-7, with 8 bases lining up with TRBD1. CDR1 and CDR2 from the germline V gene are DFQATT and SNEGSKA (reference sequence). The CDR3 extends over 16 amino acids. V lost 7 bases, J lost 2 bases, and 16 bases stayed unmatched.

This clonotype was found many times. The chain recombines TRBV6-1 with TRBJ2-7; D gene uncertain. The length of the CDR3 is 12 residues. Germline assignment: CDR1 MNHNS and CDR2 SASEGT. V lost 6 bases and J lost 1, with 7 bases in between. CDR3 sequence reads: CASSEISYEQYV. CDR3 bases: TGTGCCAGCAGCGAAATATCCTACGAGCAGTACGTC.

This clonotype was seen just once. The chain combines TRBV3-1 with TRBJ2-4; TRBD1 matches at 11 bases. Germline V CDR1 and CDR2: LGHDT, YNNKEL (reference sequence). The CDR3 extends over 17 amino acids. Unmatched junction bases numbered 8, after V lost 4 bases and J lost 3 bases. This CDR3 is CASSRGQGVNGKNIQYF. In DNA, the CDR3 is TGTGCCAGCAGCCGGGGACAGGGGGTAAACGGCAAAAACATTCAGTACTTC.

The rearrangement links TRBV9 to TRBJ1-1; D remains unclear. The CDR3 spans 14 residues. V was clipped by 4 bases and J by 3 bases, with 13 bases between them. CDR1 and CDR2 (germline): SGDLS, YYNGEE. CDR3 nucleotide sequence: TGTGCCAGCAGCCCCCTGGGAGGAGACACTGAAGCTTTCTTT. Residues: CASSPLGGDTEAFF.

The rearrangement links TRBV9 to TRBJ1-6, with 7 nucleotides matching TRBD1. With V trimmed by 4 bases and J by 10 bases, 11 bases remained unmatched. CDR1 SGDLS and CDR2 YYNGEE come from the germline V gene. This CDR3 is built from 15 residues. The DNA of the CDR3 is TGTGCCAGCAGCCTAGACGGGACAGTGTTGTCACCCCTCCACTTT. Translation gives CASSLDGTVLSPLHF.

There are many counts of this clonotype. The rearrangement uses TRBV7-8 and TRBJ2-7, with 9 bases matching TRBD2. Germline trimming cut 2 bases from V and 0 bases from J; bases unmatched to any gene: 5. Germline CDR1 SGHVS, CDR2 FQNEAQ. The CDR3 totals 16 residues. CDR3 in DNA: TGTGCCAGCAGCTTACGTCCTAGCGGGGCCTCCTACGAGCAGTACGTC. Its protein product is CASSLRPSGASYEQYV.

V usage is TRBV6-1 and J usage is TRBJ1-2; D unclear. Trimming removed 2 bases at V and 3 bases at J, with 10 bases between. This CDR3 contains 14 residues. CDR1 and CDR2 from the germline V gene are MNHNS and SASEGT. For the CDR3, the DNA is TGTGCCAGCAGTGAACCGCCAAAGGACTATGGCTACACCTTC. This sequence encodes CASSEPPKDYGYTF.

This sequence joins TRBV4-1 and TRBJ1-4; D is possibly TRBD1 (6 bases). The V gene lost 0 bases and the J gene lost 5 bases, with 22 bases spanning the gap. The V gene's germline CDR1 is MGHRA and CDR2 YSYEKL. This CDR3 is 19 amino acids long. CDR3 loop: CASSQEGGTSPQINEKLFF. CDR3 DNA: TGCGCCAGCAGCCAAGAAGGAGGGACATCTCCCCAAATCAATGAAAAACTGTTTTTT.

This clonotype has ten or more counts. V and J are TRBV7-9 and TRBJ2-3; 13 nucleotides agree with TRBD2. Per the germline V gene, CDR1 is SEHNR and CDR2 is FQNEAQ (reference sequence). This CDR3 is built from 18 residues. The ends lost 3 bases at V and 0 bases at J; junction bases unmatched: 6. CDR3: CASSLGLAGTYSTDTQYF. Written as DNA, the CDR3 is TGTGCCAGCAGCTTGGGACTAGCGGGGACCTACAGCACAGATACGCAGTATTTT.

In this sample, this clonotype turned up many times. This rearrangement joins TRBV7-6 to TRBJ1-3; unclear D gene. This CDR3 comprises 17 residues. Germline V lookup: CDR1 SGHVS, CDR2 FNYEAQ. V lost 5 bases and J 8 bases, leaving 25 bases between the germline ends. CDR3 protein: CASSPRGATTAGYTIYF. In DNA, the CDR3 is TGTGCCAGCAGCCCAAGAGGCGCGACAACGGCCGGGTACACCATATATTTT.

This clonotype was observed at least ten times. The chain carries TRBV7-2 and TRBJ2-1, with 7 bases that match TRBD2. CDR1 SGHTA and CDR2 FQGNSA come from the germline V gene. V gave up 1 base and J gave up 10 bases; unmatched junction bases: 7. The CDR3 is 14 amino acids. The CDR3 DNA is TGTGCCAGCAGCTTAGGGGGTCTAGCGGTGGAGCAGTTCTTC. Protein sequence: CASSLGGLAVEQFF.

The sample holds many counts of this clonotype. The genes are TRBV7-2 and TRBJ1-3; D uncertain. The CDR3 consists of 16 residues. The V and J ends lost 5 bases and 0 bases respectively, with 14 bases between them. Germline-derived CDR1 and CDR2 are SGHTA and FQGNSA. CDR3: CASSRRRITSGNTIYF. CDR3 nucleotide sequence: TGTGCCAGCAGCAGACGACGGATTACCTCTGGAAACACCATATATTTT.

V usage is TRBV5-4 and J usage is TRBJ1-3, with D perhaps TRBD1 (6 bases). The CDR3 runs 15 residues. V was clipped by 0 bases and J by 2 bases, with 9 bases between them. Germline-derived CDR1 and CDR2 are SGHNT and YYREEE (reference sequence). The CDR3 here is CASSLDRAPGNTIYF. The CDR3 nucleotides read TGTGCCAGCAGCTTGGACAGGGCCCCTGGAAACACCATATATTTT.

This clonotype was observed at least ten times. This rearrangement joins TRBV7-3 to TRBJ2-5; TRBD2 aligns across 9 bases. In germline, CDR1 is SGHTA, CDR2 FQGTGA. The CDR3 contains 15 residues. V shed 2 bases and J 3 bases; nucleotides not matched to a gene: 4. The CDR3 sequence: CASSLAGGPKETQYF. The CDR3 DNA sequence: TGTGCCAGCAGCTTAGCGGGAGGGCCGAAAGAGACCCAGTACTTC.

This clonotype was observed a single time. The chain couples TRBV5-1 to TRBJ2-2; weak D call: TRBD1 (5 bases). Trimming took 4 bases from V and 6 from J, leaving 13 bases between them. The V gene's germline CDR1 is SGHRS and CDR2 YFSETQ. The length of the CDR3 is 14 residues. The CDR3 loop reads CASSLDSAAGELFF. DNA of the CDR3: TGCGCCAGCAGCCTTGACAGTGCCGCCGGGGAGCTGTTTTTT.

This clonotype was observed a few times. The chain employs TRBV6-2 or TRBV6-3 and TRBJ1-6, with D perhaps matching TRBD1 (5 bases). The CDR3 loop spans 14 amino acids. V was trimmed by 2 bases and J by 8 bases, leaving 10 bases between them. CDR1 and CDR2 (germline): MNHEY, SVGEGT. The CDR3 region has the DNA TGTGCCAGCAGTTACAGGGGTGTTCATTCACCCCTCCACTTT. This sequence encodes CASSYRGVHSPLHF.

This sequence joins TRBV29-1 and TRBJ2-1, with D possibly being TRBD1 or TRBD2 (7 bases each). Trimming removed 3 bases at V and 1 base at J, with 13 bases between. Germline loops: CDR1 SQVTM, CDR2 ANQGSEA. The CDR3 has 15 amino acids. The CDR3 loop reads CSVEGRDRSYNEQFF. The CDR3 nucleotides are TGCAGCGTTGAGGGGAGGGACAGATCCTACAATGAGCAGTTCTTC.

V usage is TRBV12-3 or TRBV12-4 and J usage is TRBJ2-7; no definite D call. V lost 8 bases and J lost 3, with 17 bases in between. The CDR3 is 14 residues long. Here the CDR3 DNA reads TGTGCCAGCCGCGAAGACGGAGTCTACTACGAGCAGTACTTC. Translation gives CASREDGVYYEQYF.